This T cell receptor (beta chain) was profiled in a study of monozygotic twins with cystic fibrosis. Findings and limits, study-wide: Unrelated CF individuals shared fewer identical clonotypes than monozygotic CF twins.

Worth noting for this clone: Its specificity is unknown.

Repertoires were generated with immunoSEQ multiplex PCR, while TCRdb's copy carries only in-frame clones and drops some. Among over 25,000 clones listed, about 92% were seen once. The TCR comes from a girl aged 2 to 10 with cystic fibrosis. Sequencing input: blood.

The CDR3 nucleotides read TGTGCCAGCAGTTGGGGGACAGGGGGCAACACCGGGGAGCTGTTTTTT. Its translation is CASSWGTGGNTGELFF. The chain couples TRBV28 to TRBJ2-2; 12 bases align to TRBD1. V lost 4 bases, J lost 2 bases, and 2 bases stayed unmatched. There are 16 residues in the CDR3. CDR1 is MDHEN, CDR2 SYDVKM, per germline.